These 20 T cell receptor beta chains were all obtained from the same sample, sequenced in a study of T cell responses to AZD1222 COVID-19 vaccine. Assay used: immunoSEQ multiplex PCR; TCRdb lists only in-frame clones, some missing. The profile shows 90,000 to 150,000 clones, over 75% of them singletons. The sequencing used peripheral blood, collected on day 0 of AZD1222 vaccination. The source of these receptors is an adult in good health.

The chain couples TRBV5-1 to TRBJ1-2; 7 bases are shared with TRBD1. Germline CDR1 reads SGHRS; CDR2 reads YFSETQ. The ends lost 2 bases at V and 6 bases at J; junction bases unmatched: 7. The CDR3 is 14 residues long. The CDR3 DNA follows: TGCGCCAGCAGCTTCCCTACAGGGGTGGATGGCTACACCTTC. Translation: CASSFPTGVDGYTF.

CDR3 amino acids: CASSIGTGFLAFF. The CDR3 DNA follows: TGTGCCAGCAGCATCGGGACAGGGTTTCTGGCTTTCTTT. This sequence joins TRBV7-2 and TRBJ1-1, with 9 bases fitting TRBD1. CDR1 is SGHTA and CDR2 is FQGNSA in the germline V gene. The V segment lost 5 bases and the J segment 11 bases; nucleotides outside the gene matches: 9. The CDR3 runs 13 residues.

With respect to this clone: The junction differs from germline at one of its ends, possibly a read error. The chain carries TRBV7-7 and TRBJ2-5, with 7 bases aligning to TRBD1. The CDR3 is 15 residues long. CDR1 and CDR2 (germline): SSHAT, FNYEAQ (reference sequence). DNA of the CDR3: TGTGCTAGCAGCCAAGGGTCAGGGGGTTTTGAGACCCAGTACTTC. It yields the protein CASSQGSGGFETQYF.

V gene TRBV7-6 combines with J gene TRBJ1-2; D might be TRBD1 (5 bases). V dropped 1 base and J dropped 8 bases, with 11 bases sitting between them. There are 13 residues in the CDR3. The germline V gene encodes CDR1 SGHVS and CDR2 FNYEAQ. The CDR3 sequence is CASSLGQGGGYTF. The CDR3 DNA follows: TGTGCCAGCAGCTTAGGTCAGGGAGGAGGCTACACCTTC.

This clone was seen a few times. The chain carries TRBV7-2 and TRBJ2-1; D is ambiguous. The ends were cut back, 2 bases at V and 13 bases at J, with 12 bases in the middle. CDR1 is SGHTA and CDR2 is FQGNSA in the germline V gene. This CDR3 has 12 amino acids. CDR3 sequence: CASSLISRPQFF. Written as DNA, the CDR3 is TGTGCCAGCAGCTTAATTTCCAGACCCCAGTTCTTC.

The gene calls are TRBV11-2 and TRBJ2-5; D uncertain. V lost 3 bases and J 5 bases, leaving 7 bases between the germline ends. The germline V gene has CDR1 SGHAT and CDR2 FQNNGV. The CDR3 extends over 12 amino acids. CDR3 region: CASSFLGETQYF. DNA for the CDR3: TGTGCCAGCAGCTTTTTGGGGGAGACCCAGTACTTC.

The chain uses TRBV10-3 and TRBJ2-2, with no clear D. The V end was cut by 9 bases, the J end by 5 bases, with 16 bases between. The CDR3 totals 14 residues. Germline lookup yields CDR1 ENHRY and CDR2 SYGVKD. This chain's CDR3 is CAIQPTLGTGELFF. The CDR3 nucleotides read TGTGCCATACAACCGACCCTAGGGACCGGGGAGCTGTTTTTT.

The chain has TRBV2 and TRBJ2-3; D not certain. The CDR3 is 15 residues long. Trimming stripped 6 bases from V and 0 bases from J, with 13 bases between. Germline V gene lookup returns CDR1 SNHLY and CDR2 FYNNEI. In DNA form, the CDR3 reads TGTGCCAGCAGCTCCCGTGCCCGTAGCACAGATACGCAGTATTTT. This encodes CASSSRARSTDTQYF.

This clone has only one observation. The genes are TRBV7-9 and TRBJ1-4, with D possibly matching TRBD1 (5 bases). The CDR3 runs 15 residues. CDR1 is SEHNR and CDR2 is FQNEAQ in the germline V gene (reference sequence). The V gene lost 2 bases and the J gene lost 7 bases, with 14 bases spanning the gap. The CDR3 coding sequence is TGTGCCAGCAGCTTAACATCGGGGGAAAGTGAAAAACTGTTTTTT. Residues: CASSLTSGESEKLFF. The entire variable domain, with the rest obtained from reference TRBV7-9 and TRBJ1-4, is as follows: DTGVSQNPRHKITKRGQNVTFRCDPISEHNRLYWYRQTLGQGPEFLTYFQNEAQLEKSRLLSDRFSAERPKGSFSTLEIQRTEQGDSAMYLCASSLTSGESEKLFFGSGTQLSVL.

The chain combines TRBV25-1 with TRBJ1-6, with 8 bases lining up with TRBD1. This CDR3 contains 15 residues. Germline values: CDR1 MGHDK, CDR2 SYGVNS. J was trimmed by 5 bases and V by 9 bases; bases with no gene match: 9. In DNA form, the CDR3 reads TGTGCCAGTAGAGCAGGGGGCGCTGATAATTCACCCCTCCACTTT. Residues: CASRAGGADNSPLHF.

J is TRBJ1-5 and V is TRBV10-3; D gene uncertain. The germline V gene encodes CDR1 ENHRY and CDR2 SYGVKD. V was pared by 2 bases and J by 0 bases, with 5 bases between. This CDR3 has 14 amino acids. In nucleotides, the CDR3 is TGTGCCATCAGTGAGCGAGATAGCAATCAGCCCCAGCATTTT. This codes for CAISERDSNQPQHF.

This sequence joins TRBV4-2 and TRBJ1-2; TRBD1 is a possible D gene (5 bases). V was trimmed by 0 bases and J by 3 bases, leaving 11 bases between them. The V gene's germline CDR1 is LGHNA and CDR2 YNFKEQ. The CDR3 covers 15 residues. CDR3 protein: CASSQDARGDYGYTF. The CDR3 DNA is TGTGCCAGCAGCCAAGACGCGAGGGGAGACTATGGCTACACCTTC.

The chain joins TRBV3-1 (or the pseudogene TRBV3-2) to TRBJ1-2; TRBD1 matches at 8 bases. The CDR3 covers 15 residues. The germline V gene encodes CDR1 LGHDT and CDR2 YNNKEL (reference sequence). After removal of 4 bases from V and 4 bases from J, the junction contained 8 bases not matched to a gene. The chain's CDR3 is CASSPRFTGGYGYTF. The CDR3 DNA sequence: TGTGCCAGCAGCCCACGATTCACAGGGGGCTATGGCTACACCTTC.

The chain has TRBV5-1 and TRBJ1-4; D is possibly TRBD1 (5 bases). The CDR3 runs 14 residues. Trimming removed 7 bases at V and 2 bases at J, with 12 bases between. The germline V gene has CDR1 SGHRS and CDR2 YFSETQ. This CDR3 reads CASRSGYTNEKLFF. In nucleotides, the CDR3 is TGCGCCAGCCGATCAGGGTACACTAATGAAAAACTGTTTTTT.

The table lists this clone with a count of one. The rearrangement joins TRBV7-9 to TRBJ1-2; D remains unclear. The CDR3 runs to 13 residues. With 5 bases removed from V and 1 base from J, the gap between germline ends came to 8 bases. Germline lookup yields CDR1 SEHNR and CDR2 FQNEAQ (reference sequence). As DNA, the CDR3 is TGTGCCAGCAGCCCCCCTTATAACTATGGCTACACCTTC. It codes for CASSPPYNYGYTF.

V is TRBV4-3 and J is TRBJ1-4, with D tentatively TRBD1 (5 bases). Trimming took off 1 base at V and 0 bases at J, with 9 bases between the two ends. The CDR3 covers 16 residues. Germline V lookup: CDR1 LGHNA, CDR2 YSLEER. The CDR3 sequence: CASSQGGNPTNEKLFF. CDR3 nucleotide sequence: TGCGCCAGCAGCCAAGGGGGCAACCCAACTAATGAAAAACTGTTTTTT.

V usage is TRBV11-2 and J usage is TRBJ2-1, with D possibly TRBD2 on 6 matching bases. CDR1 SGHAT and CDR2 FQNNGV come from the germline V gene. Trimming left V 4 bases short and J 7 bases short, with 17 bases between. The CDR3 extends over 15 amino acids. CDR3 nucleotides: TGTGCCAGCAGCTCTGGGCCGAGCGGAGGGAATGAGCAGTTCTTC. The encoded protein is CASSSGPSGGNEQFF.

V usage is TRBV3-1 (or the pseudogene TRBV3-2) and J usage is TRBJ2-3, with 12 positions matching TRBD2. Per the germline V gene, CDR1 is LGHDT and CDR2 is YNNKEL (reference sequence). The CDR3 is made up of 16 amino acids. J lost 6 bases, V lost 4 bases, and 8 bases had no gene match. CDR3 loop: CASSRGTSGREDTQYF. The CDR3 DNA sequence: TGTGCCAGCAGCCGCGGGACTAGCGGGCGGGAGGATACGCAGTATTTT.

The chain joins TRBV3-1 (or the pseudogene TRBV3-2) to TRBJ1-1; 7 positions match TRBD1. Germline loops: CDR1 LGHDT, CDR2 YNNKEL (reference sequence). The CDR3 covers 15 residues. V gave up 2 bases and J gave up 6 bases; unmatched junction bases: 9. The CDR3 sequence is CASSQYKGALAEAFF. CDR3 nucleotides: TGTGCCAGCAGCCAATACAAGGGGGCTTTAGCTGAAGCTTTCTTT.

The CDR3, as DNA: TGTGCCAGCAGCTTATCGTATTTCAGAGCGCGGCGGGACCTTTCGAAGTTCTTC. This sequence encodes CASSLSYFRARRDLSKFF. The V gene is TRBV7-2, the J gene TRBJ2-1, with D possibly TRBD2 on 6 matching bases. The germline CDR1 and CDR2 sequences are SGHTA and FQGNSA. The V gene lost 2 bases and the J gene lost 14 bases, with 31 bases spanning the gap. CDR3 length equals 18 residues. The variable domain in full, with the rest retrieved from reference TRBV7-2 and TRBJ2-1, is GAGVSQSPSNKVTEKGKDVELRCDPISGHTALYWYRQSLGQGLEFLIYFQGNSAPDKSGLPSDRFSAERTGGSVSTLTIQRTQQEDSAVYLCASSLSYFRARRDLSKFFGPGTRLTVL.